Listed below are T cell receptor beta chains from one sample, sequenced in a study of T cell changes during pregnancy in multiple sclerosis. Clones were sequenced by immunoSEQ multiplex PCR, and TCRdb holds only the in-frame ones, with some missing. The profile covers around 36,000 clones, with more than 90% appearing a single time and about an eighth taken by the ten largest. Sequencing was performed on CD8+ T cells from peripheral blood mononuclear cells, taken in the first trimester of pregnancy. The source is a female donor with multiple sclerosis, enrolled in a pregnancy study. Both conserved end residues are part of each CDR3. D genes are given only for firm matches. Clone size appears in some rows only: once, few, many, or a class for an expanded clone.

V	D	J	size	DNA	CDR3
TRBV6-1	NA	TRBJ2-7	NA	TGTGCCAGCAGTGAAGCTAACGCTAGCATCTACGAGCAGTACTTC	CASSEANASIYEQYF
TRBV9	NA	TRBJ2-3	NA	TGTGCCAGCAGCCCCGGGACAATTAGGGCAGATACGCAGTATTTT	CASSPGTIRADTQYF
TRBV6-4	TRBD2	TRBJ2-2	NA	TGTGCCAGCAAGGCTAGCGGGGAGACCGGGGAGCTGTTTTTT	CASKASGETGELFF
TRBV19	NA	TRBJ1-2	NA	TGTGCCAGTAGTATTGTAACACAGGGCTTTGGCTACACCTTC	CASSIVTQGFGYTF
TRBV14	TRBD2	TRBJ2-1	NA	TGTGCCAGCAGCCAGGGAGGGAATGAGCAGTTCTTC	CASSQGGNEQFF
TRBV19	NA	TRBJ2-3	NA	TGTGCCAGTAGTCAACGGGGGGCGGCAGATACGCAGTATTTT	CASSQRGAADTQYF
TRBV13	NA	TRBJ1-1	NA	TGTGCCAGCAGCTTAGAAGGTCCGGGGGGAATCGCTGAAGCTTTCTTT	CASSLEGPGGIAEAFF
TRBV6-1	NA	TRBJ2-3	many	TGTGCCAGCAATCCCCCTAGCACAGATACGCAGTATTTT	CASNPPSTDTQYF
TRBV27	TRBD1	TRBJ1-2	NA	TGTGCCAGCAGGCGGACAGGGGAGGGAGCTAACTATGGCTACACCTTC	CASRRTGEGANYGYTF
TRBV6-5	NA	TRBJ2-2	NA	TGTGCCAGCAGTGCACAGGGTTTCGGGGAGCTGTTTTTT	CASSAQGFGELFF
TRBV7-9	TRBD2	TRBJ2-5	NA	TGTGCCAGCAGCGTCGGACTAGCGGAGATACAAGAGACCCAGTACTTC	CASSVGLAEIQETQYF
TRBV25-1	NA	TRBJ1-4	NA	TGTGCCAGCAGTGGAGACACCAGTAATGAAAAACTGTTTTTT	CASSGDTSNEKLFF
TRBV11-1	TRBD2	TRBJ2-1	few	TGTGCCAGCAGCCGGGGGGGAGGGGAGGTGAATGAGCAGTTCTTC	CASSRGGGEVNEQFF
TRBV7-9	TRBD1	TRBJ1-6	once	TGTGCCAGCAGCCATCGGACAGGGGGCGATTCACCCCTCCACTTT	CASSHRTGGDSPLHF
TRBV10-1	TRBD1	TRBJ2-7	NA	TGCGCCAGGCAACAGGGGAACGAGCAGTACTTC	CARQQGNEQYF
TRBV20-1	NA	TRBJ1-2	NA	TGCAGTGCTACGGAGAATGGCTACACCTTC	CSATENGYTF
TRBV27	TRBD1	TRBJ2-2	once	TGTGCCAGCAAGGGGGCCCACAGTGGGGAGCTGTTTTTT	CASKGAHSGELFF